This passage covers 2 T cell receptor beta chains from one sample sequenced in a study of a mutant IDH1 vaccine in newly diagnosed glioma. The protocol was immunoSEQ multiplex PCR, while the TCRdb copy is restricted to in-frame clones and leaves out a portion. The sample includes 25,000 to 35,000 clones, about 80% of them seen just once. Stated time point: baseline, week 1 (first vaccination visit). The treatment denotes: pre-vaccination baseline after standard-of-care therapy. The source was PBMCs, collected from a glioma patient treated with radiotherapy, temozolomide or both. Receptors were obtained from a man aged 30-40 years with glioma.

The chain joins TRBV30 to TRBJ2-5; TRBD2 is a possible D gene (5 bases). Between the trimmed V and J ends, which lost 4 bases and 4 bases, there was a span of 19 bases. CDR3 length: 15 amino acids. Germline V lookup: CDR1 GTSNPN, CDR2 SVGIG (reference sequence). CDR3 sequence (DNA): TGTGCCTGGAACCCGCTTAGTGAGGGCTCAGAGACCCAGTACTTC. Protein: CAWNPLSEGSETQYF.

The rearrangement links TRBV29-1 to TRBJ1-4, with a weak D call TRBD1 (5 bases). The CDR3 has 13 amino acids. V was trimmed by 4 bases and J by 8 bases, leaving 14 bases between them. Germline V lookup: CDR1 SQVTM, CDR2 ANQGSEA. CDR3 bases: TGCAGCGTTGGATTGTCAGGGTCGGAAAAACTGTTTTTT. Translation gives CSVGLSGSEKLFF.